These 3 T cell receptor beta chains came from one sample sequenced in a study of vaccination and CD4 T cells after COVID-19. Researchers used the Oncomine TCR Beta short-read assay to sequence DNA from cultured CD4+ T cells. TCRdb itself ran the PCR reads through MiXCR, one entry per CDR3 protein. The table has several thousand distinct CDR3 sequences, 40% to 65% seen once. Treatment given: roughly nine-day PBMC culture with coronavirus spike peptide pools or control peptides (ViraFEST assay). Their cognate antigens are unknown. Input material: CD4+ T cells from blood, cultured in vitro. The receptors stem from a human donor who had recovered from COVID-19.

V gene TRBV6-1 combines with J gene TRBJ1-5; 8 bases are a match to TRBD1. V trimming: 5 bases; J trimming: 0 bases; junction bases outside the gene matches: 6. This CDR3 contains 16 residues. Germline V gives CDR1 MNHNS, CDR2 SASEGT. This chain's CDR3 is CASSHRGGSSNQPQHF. The CDR3 DNA reads TGTGCCAGCAGTCACAGGGGGGGGTCTAGCAATCAGCCCCAGCATTTT.

CDR3 sequence: CASSLWQGNEQYF. DNA for the CDR3: TGTGCCAGCAGTTTATGGCAGGGTAACGAGCAGTACTTC. The chain carries TRBV12-3 or TRBV12-4 and TRBJ2-7, with D perhaps TRBD1 (5 bases). The CDR3 extends over 13 amino acids. The ends were cut back, 2 bases at V and 5 bases at J, with 10 bases in the middle.

The rearrangement joins TRBV6-1 to TRBJ2-1, with 8 bases that match TRBD2. V shed 7 bases and J 5 bases; nucleotides not matched to a gene: 16. The CDR3 sequence is 17 residues long. CDR1 MNHNS and CDR2 SASEGT come from the germline V gene. The CDR3 nucleotides are TGTGCCAGCACCCCGAGGGGCGGGGGGCTACTTAACAATGAGCAGTTCTTC. Translation gives CASTPRGGGLLNNEQFF.